This TCR beta chain is drawn from a study of CD8 T cells in ankylosing spondylitis. General study results and limits: As for the disease-linked clones, they showed a CD8+ phenotype and occurred at relatively low frequencies in peripheral blood. Within ankylosing spondylitis blood, a TCR beta motif made up of eight highly homologous variants appeared to be characteristic. Reportedly, matched ankylosing spondylitis synovial fluid was significantly enriched for disease-linked clones.

V shed 5 bases, J shed 7 bases, and the junction held 10 bases outside the gene matches. The CDR3 spans 15 residues. TCRdb reprocessed the 5' RACE reads via MiXCR and lists one record per CDR3 protein. The repertoire holds approximately 100,000 distinct CDR3 sequences, with 24% as singletons. This clonotype was observed a handful of times. Antigen specificity is unknown. Source material: synovial fluid, either unsorted or a sorted T cell fraction (not recorded which). The V call is TRBV12-3 or TRBV12-4, the J call TRBJ1-4, with 7 nucleotides matching TRBD1. The TCR comes from a male donor with ankylosing spondylitis. The CDR3 protein is CASSAAGGVGEKLFF. The CDR3 DNA is TGTGCCAGCAGTGCAGCAGGGGGTGTGGGTGAAAAACTGTTTTTT.